Below are 19 T cell receptor beta chains sequenced from a single sample in a study of blood T cell repertoires in COVID-19. Measured with immunoSEQ multiplex PCR; TCRdb has only the in-frame clones, and not every one. The sample consists of roughly 350,000 clones, 87% of them appearing once. Sequencing was performed on peripheral blood. The receptors stem from a woman younger than 45 with COVID-19, enrolled during active disease.

The chain joins TRBV24-1 to TRBJ2-1; 10 bases are shared with TRBD1. The V gene's germline CDR1 is KGHDR and CDR2 SFDVKD. The J segment lost 6 bases and the V segment lost 5 bases, leaving 9 bases of the junction unmatched. CDR3 size: 16 residues. In DNA form, the CDR3 reads TGTGCCACCAGTGGTGCCCTCGGGACAGGGGTCAATGAGCAGTTCTTC. Protein product: CATSGALGTGVNEQFF.

The V call is TRBV21-1, the J call TRBJ2-3; TRBD2 is taken as the D call from the table, unchecked against the DNA. TRBV21-1 is marked as a pseudogene. CDR3 length: 10 amino acids. CDR3 DNA sequence: TGTGCCAGCAAAGGGACTAGCTGGGATTTT. Its translation is CASKGTSWDF.

The DNA of the CDR3 is TGTGCCAGCAGCCAGTCCTTGGCAGATACGCAGTATTTT. Protein sequence: CASSQSLADTQYF. The genes are TRBV11-3 and TRBJ2-3; D is uncertain. Trimming removed 5 bases at V and 4 bases at J, with 10 bases between. This CDR3 has 13 amino acids. Germline V gene data show CDR1 as SGHNT and CDR2 as YENEEA.

V is TRBV6-4 and J is TRBJ1-1; a possible D gene is TRBD1 (5 bases). From germline, CDR1 is MRHNA and CDR2 SNTAGT. Trimming pared 8 bases from V and 5 bases from J, leaving 18 bases between. This CDR3 is built from 14 residues. CDR3 residues: CASHQIGGGTEAFF. The CDR3 DNA reads TGTGCCAGCCACCAAATTGGGGGAGGGACTGAAGCTTTCTTT.

The genes are TRBV6-5 and TRBJ2-7, with D tentatively TRBD2 (6 bases). CDR1 is MNHEY and CDR2 is SVGAGI in the germline V gene. The CDR3 loop spans 13 amino acids. The V gene lost 7 bases and the J gene lost 8 bases, with 18 bases spanning the gap. The CDR3 nucleotides read TGTGCCAGCAAACCGGGACTCCGGGGGAAGCAGTACTTC. Amino acid sequence: CASKPGLRGKQYF.

The V and J genes are TRBV27 and TRBJ2-1; 8 bases match TRBD2. The CDR3 has 16 residues. V lost 5 bases to trimming and J lost 4 bases; unmatched junction nucleotides: 10. The V gene's germline CDR1 is MNHEY and CDR2 SMNVEV (reference sequence). This CDR3 is CASSILAGIVYNEQFF. The CDR3 DNA reads TGTGCCAGCAGTATCTTAGCGGGGATCGTATACAATGAGCAGTTCTTC.

V and J are TRBV28 and TRBJ1-1, with 8 bases fitting TRBD1. The CDR3 totals 15 residues. V gave up 6 bases and J gave up 5 bases; unmatched junction bases: 11. Germline V CDR1 and CDR2: MDHEN, SYDVKM. In nucleotides, the CDR3 is TGTGCCAGCAGCCTCCGGCAGGGGGCGCCAACTGAAGCTTTCTTT. Protein sequence: CASSLRQGAPTEAFF.

This clone has a handful of counts. The gene calls are TRBV27 and TRBJ1-6; D is undetermined. The CDR3 spans 13 residues. The germline V gene encodes CDR1 MNHEY and CDR2 SMNVEV (reference sequence). Trimming took off 9 bases at V and 9 bases at J, with 15 bases between the two ends. The CDR3 bases are TGTGCCAGGAAAACCAGGTCTTGTTCACCCCTCCACTTT. This encodes CARKTRSCSPLHF.

This chain connects TRBV6-1 to TRBJ2-1; 8 nucleotides match TRBD2. The V gene end was trimmed by 2 bases and the J gene end by 9 bases; junction bases not matched to a gene: 12. CDR3 length: 16 amino acids. Germline-derived CDR1 and CDR2 are MNHNS and SASEGT. The CDR3 region is CASSEPVTGGPREQFF. The CDR3 nucleotides read TGTGCCAGCAGTGAACCCGTAACGGGAGGGCCGCGTGAGCAGTTCTTC.

The genes are TRBV6-2 or TRBV6-3 and TRBJ1-2; TRBD1 matches 7 bases. The CDR3 totals 16 residues. V shed 2 bases, J shed 0 bases, and the junction held 6 bases outside the gene matches. CDR1 is MNHEY, CDR2 SVGEGT, per germline. CDR3 in amino acids: CASSYRGQDTNYGYTF. CDR3 sequence (DNA): TGTGCCAGCAGTTACCGCGGACAGGATACTAACTATGGCTACACCTTC.

There are a few counts of this clone. The J gene is TRBJ1-5, the V gene TRBV28; TRBD1 agrees at 7 bases. This CDR3 is built from 16 residues. Germline CDR1 and CDR2: MDHEN and SYDVKM. V was pared by 3 bases and J by 4 bases, with 9 bases of the junction left unmatched. CDR3 nucleotides: TGTGCCAGCAGTTTTCGGTTGACAGGGCAGAATCAGCCCCAGCATTTT. Translation: CASSFRLTGQNQPQHF.

The chain joins TRBV4-1 to TRBJ1-5; D uncertain. This CDR3 region has 15 residues. Per germline, CDR1 MGHRA and CDR2 YSYEKL. V gave up 0 bases and J gave up 6 bases, with 12 bases separating them. The CDR3 spells CASSQEREAFQPQHF. The CDR3 bases are TGCGCCAGCAGCCAAGAACGGGAAGCATTTCAGCCCCAGCATTTT.

The chain recombines TRBV18 with TRBJ1-1, with D possibly TRBD1 on 5 matching bases. Trimming pared 2 bases from V and 1 base from J, leaving 11 bases between. The germline gives CDR1 KGHSH, CDR2 LQKENI. CDR3 length equals 15 residues. The DNA of the CDR3 is TGTGCCAGCTCACCAACCGTGGGGGGGAACACTGAAGCTTTCTTT. As protein: CASSPTVGGNTEAFF.

This chain connects TRBV18 to TRBJ2-7; D ambiguous. The V gene lost 2 bases and the J gene lost 4 bases, with 6 bases spanning the gap. Germline lookup yields CDR1 KGHSH and CDR2 LQKENI. CDR3 length: 12 amino acids. CDR3 in DNA: TGTGCCAGCTCACCAGACGGGTACGAGCAGTACTTC. Protein sequence: CASSPDGYEQYF.

The chain combines TRBV7-6 with TRBJ2-7; 9 bases agree with TRBD2. Germline V gene lookup returns CDR1 SGHVS and CDR2 FNYEAQ. The V segment lost 0 bases and the J segment 2 bases; nucleotides outside the gene matches: 5. This CDR3 region has 16 residues. This CDR3 reads CASSLAPASGTYEQYF. In nucleotides, the CDR3 is TGTGCCAGCAGCTTAGCGCCGGCTAGCGGGACCTACGAGCAGTACTTC.

The chain recombines TRBV18 with TRBJ2-7; 12 bases map to TRBD1. Germline V lookup: CDR1 KGHSH, CDR2 LQKENI. V dropped 3 bases and J dropped 6; count of bases not matched to a gene: 9. This CDR3 is built from 16 residues. The CDR3 loop is CASSPLPGTGGREQYF. The CDR3 DNA reads TGTGCCAGCTCACCCCTCCCCGGGACAGGGGGCCGCGAGCAGTACTTC.

The rearrangement joins TRBV4-1 to TRBJ1-5; D unclear. The CDR3 has 13 amino acids. Trimming took 2 bases from V and 7 from J, leaving 9 bases between them. From germline, CDR1 is MGHRA and CDR2 YSYEKL. The CDR3 region has the DNA TGCGCCAGCAGCCAACTCCACGGGCAGCCCCAGCATTTT. Its protein is CASSQLHGQPQHF.

The chain recombines TRBV4-3 with TRBJ1-6, with D possibly being TRBD1 (6 bases). The CDR3 runs 17 residues. CDR1 is LGHNA and CDR2 is YSLEER in the germline V gene. Between the trimmed V and J ends, which lost 0 bases and 2 bases, there was a span of 11 bases. CDR3 bases: TGCGCCAGCAGCCAAGATCCCAGGGGCCCCTATAATTCACCCCTCCACTTT. Encoded protein: CASSQDPRGPYNSPLHF.

V and J are TRBV6-5 and TRBJ2-3, with a tentative D call TRBD2 (5 bases). The CDR3 is 14 residues long. Trimming stripped 7 bases from V and 0 bases from J, with 11 bases between. Germline V CDR1 and CDR2: MNHEY, SVGAGI. CDR3 region: CASTTRRSTDTQYF. The DNA for the CDR3 is TGTGCCAGCACGACCCGGAGGAGCACAGATACGCAGTATTTT.